The sequence of this T cell receptor (beta chain) was determined in a study of blood T cell repertoires in COVID-19. Across the study: Samples representing acute and convalescent COVID-19 were sourced from the United States, Italy and Spain.

Sequencing used immunoSEQ multiplex PCR; TCRdb keeps in-frame clones, though not all of them. The sample includes some 170,000 clones, around 80% of them seen just once. This CDR3 is built from 12 residues. The ends were cut back, 3 bases at V and 9 bases at J, with 9 bases in the middle. Per germline, CDR1 SGHAT and CDR2 FQNNGV. The sequencing input was peripheral blood. The gene calls are TRBV11-2 and TRBJ2-1; no firm D call. This TCR derives from a woman older than 75 with acute or convalescent COVID-19. The CDR3 nucleotides read TGTGCCAGCAGCTTTTCCGGTTTTGAGCAGTTCTTC. This encodes CASSFSGFEQFF.